Listed here are 25 T cell receptor beta chains from one sample, sequenced in a study of T cell responses to AZD1222 COVID-19 vaccine. Measured with immunoSEQ multiplex PCR; TCRdb has only the in-frame clones, and not every one. Of roughly 100,000 clones listed, 88% are singletons. Specimen: peripheral blood, collected on day 0 of AZD1222 vaccination. The receptors come from an adult in good health.

The chain couples TRBV5-4 to TRBJ2-7; D is ambiguous. V was cut by 0 bases and J by 0 bases, with 7 bases left in between. Germline loops: CDR1 SGHNT, CDR2 YYREEE (reference sequence). CDR3 size: 14 residues. CDR3 amino acids: CASSLGPVSYEQYF. The DNA for the CDR3 is TGTGCCAGCAGCTTGGGCCCAGTCTCCTACGAGCAGTACTTC.

The chain links TRBV18 to TRBJ1-5; D possibly corresponds to TRBD1 (6 bases). This CDR3 is built from 16 residues. Trimming stripped 6 bases from V and 2 bases from J, with 17 bases between. Germline CDR1 reads KGHSH; CDR2 reads LQKENI. CDR3 nucleotide sequence: TGTGCCAGCTCCGAATTACAGGGCAGCGGCAATCAGCCCCAGCATTTT. This encodes CASSELQGSGNQPQHF.

The chain combines TRBV28 with TRBJ1-2, with 7 nucleotides matching TRBD1. Germline CDR1 and CDR2: MDHEN and SYDVKM. CDR3 length equals 15 residues. The V gene end was trimmed by 6 bases and the J gene end by 8 bases; junction bases not matched to a gene: 15. The CDR3 protein is CASSLAFGQDSGYTF. Written as DNA, the CDR3 is TGTGCCAGCAGCCTCGCGTTCGGACAGGATTCCGGCTACACCTTC.

V gene TRBV11-3 combines with J gene TRBJ2-1, with D possibly being TRBD2 (6 bases). V lost 2 bases and J 10 bases, leaving 9 bases between the germline ends. The CDR3 has 12 residues. Germline values: CDR1 SGHNT, CDR2 YENEEA. CDR3 residues: CASSLSRGEQFF. CDR3 nucleotide sequence: TGTGCCAGCAGCTTATCTCGGGGGGAGCAGTTCTTC. The whole variable domain, filled in from reference TRBV11-3 and TRBJ2-1, reads EAGVVQSPRYKIIEKKQPVAFWCNPISGHNTLYWYLQNLGQGPELLIRYENEEAVDDSQLPKDRFSAERLKGVDSTLKIQPAELGDSAVYLCASSLSRGEQFFGPGTRLTVL.

This chain connects TRBV18 to TRBJ2-7; unclear D gene. The V gene lost 4 bases and the J gene lost 1 base, with 11 bases spanning the gap. Germline loops: CDR1 KGHSH, CDR2 LQKENI. The length of the CDR3 is 14 residues. CDR3 in amino acids: CASSRSGTSYEQYF. CDR3 nucleotides: TGTGCCAGCTCACGTTCAGGTACTTCCTACGAGCAGTACTTC.

The genes are TRBV5-5 and TRBJ1-5, with D tentatively TRBD1 (5 bases). In germline, CDR1 is SGHKS, CDR2 YYEKEE (reference sequence). V shed 0 bases and J shed 0 bases, with 13 bases lying between them. The CDR3 is 17 residues long. CDR3 DNA: TGTGCCAGCAGCTTGGGGGACCGGGAGTATAGCAATCAGCCCCAGCATTTT. It codes for CASSLGDREYSNQPQHF.

The chain links TRBV11-3 to TRBJ2-7; D remains ambiguous. Germline V gives CDR1 SGHNT, CDR2 YENEEA. The CDR3 consists of 14 residues. V was trimmed by 2 bases and J by 3 bases, leaving 11 bases between them. The DNA for the CDR3 is TGTGCCAGCAGCTTATCGTCAAAGGGCTACGAGCAGTACTTC. It yields the protein CASSLSSKGYEQYF.

The chain links TRBV28 to TRBJ1-1; 7 bases align to TRBD1. Germline CDR1 and CDR2: MDHEN and SYDVKM. The CDR3 is made up of 14 amino acids. V was pared by 5 bases and J by 4 bases, with 7 bases of the junction left unmatched. The CDR3 DNA is TGTGCCAGCAGTCTACAGACAGGGAGCACTGAAGCTTTCTTT. Residues: CASSLQTGSTEAFF.

This clone showed up just once. The chain combines TRBV2 with TRBJ2-6; 7 bases are shared with TRBD1. This CDR3 is built from 17 residues. CDR1 is SNHLY, CDR2 FYNNEI, per germline. J lost 4 bases, V lost 5 bases, and 11 bases had no gene match. The CDR3 loop reads CASSNNEGAWGANVLTF. The CDR3 nucleotides are TGTGCCAGCAGTAATAACGAGGGGGCCTGGGGGGCCAACGTCCTGACTTTC. Full variable domain (remainder filled in from reference TRBV2 and TRBJ2-6): EPEVTQTPSHQVTQMGQEVILRCVPISNHLYFYWYRQILGQKVEFLVSFYNNEISEKSEIFDDQFSVERPDGSNFTLKIRSTKLEDSAMYFCASSNNEGAWGANVLTFGAGSRLTVL.

This clone was recorded a few times. The genes are TRBV19 and TRBJ1-4; D perhaps matches TRBD1 (6 bases). V was trimmed by 10 bases and J by 0 bases, leaving 18 bases between them. This CDR3 comprises 16 residues. Germline CDR1 is LNHDA and CDR2 is SQIVND (reference sequence). CDR3 sequence (DNA): TGTGCCACCCGGCCGCTACAGGGCGCAACTAATGAAAAACTGTTTTTT. Translated: CATRPLQGATNEKLFF.

This clone occurred a few times. This chain uses TRBV2 with TRBJ1-4, with D perhaps matching TRBD1 (5 bases). Trimming shortened V by 6 bases and J by 4 bases, and 9 bases separated the two germline ends. The CDR3 consists of 13 residues. Germline CDR1 and CDR2: SNHLY and FYNNEI. CDR3 bases: TGTGCCAGCAGGCCGGGGGGTAATGAAAAACTGTTTTTT. Residues: CASRPGGNEKLFF.

This clone was seen more than once but under ten times. This sequence joins TRBV2 and TRBJ2-2, with unresolved D. This CDR3 comprises 13 residues. Trimming pared 6 bases from V and 0 bases from J, leaving 5 bases between. Germline V gives CDR1 SNHLY, CDR2 FYNNEI. Written as DNA, the CDR3 is TGTGCCAGCAGGCTAGCGAACACCGGGGAGCTGTTTTTT. This translates into CASRLANTGELFF.

This chain links TRBV7-9 with TRBJ2-5; 7 bases match TRBD2. This CDR3 contains 12 residues. V was clipped by 7 bases and J by 1 base; unmatched bases: 0. From germline, CDR1 is SEHNR and CDR2 FQNEAQ (reference sequence). The CDR3 spells CASKRGQETQYF. In nucleotides, the CDR3 is TGTGCCAGCAAGCGGGGCCAAGAGACCCAGTACTTC. The full variable domain, its missing parts supplied by reference TRBV7-9 and TRBJ2-5, is DTGVSQNPRHKITKRGQNVTFRCDPISEHNRLYWYRQTLGQGPEFLTYFQNEAQLEKSRLLSDRFSAERPKGSFSTLEIQRTEQGDSAMYLCASKRGQETQYFGPGTRLLVL.

V gene TRBV29-1 combines with J gene TRBJ1-2; D is ambiguous. Per the germline V gene, CDR1 is SQVTM and CDR2 is ANQGSEA. Trimming removed 0 bases from V and 4 bases from J, with 12 bases in between. The CDR3 contains 14 residues. CDR3: CSVEDLRLTYGYTF. The CDR3 region has the DNA TGCAGCGTTGAAGATCTTCGCCTAACCTATGGCTACACCTTC.

The chain has TRBV4-1 and TRBJ2-3, with D unclear. Germline V lookup: CDR1 MGHRA, CDR2 YSYEKL. Trimming cost V 3 bases and J 8 bases, with 15 bases left between them. The CDR3 is made up of 14 amino acids. The CDR3 loop is CASSHQYGLGTQYF. In nucleotides, the CDR3 is TGCGCCAGCAGCCACCAATATGGGCTGGGTACGCAGTATTTT.

The gene calls are TRBV11-2 and TRBJ2-5, with 7 bases matching TRBD2. The germline V gene encodes CDR1 SGHAT and CDR2 FQNNGV. The J segment lost 5 bases and the V segment lost 1 base, leaving 1 base of the junction unmatched. The CDR3 is made up of 13 amino acids. CDR3 amino acids: CASSLGTRETQYF. In DNA, the CDR3 is TGTGCCAGCAGCTTAGGGACTAGGGAGACCCAGTACTTC.

The V call is TRBV15, the J call TRBJ2-7, with D unclear. Germline V CDR1 and CDR2: LNHNV, YYDKDF (reference sequence). This CDR3 spans 13 amino acids. The ends were cut back, 3 bases at V and 6 bases at J, with 12 bases in the middle. Here the CDR3 DNA reads TGTGCCACCAGCAGCGAGCCACGGGTCGAGCAGTACTTC. This gives the protein CATSSEPRVEQYF.

The rearrangement uses TRBV27 and TRBJ2-7; 10 nucleotides line up with TRBD1. Germline lookup yields CDR1 MNHEY and CDR2 SMNVEV (reference sequence). J gave up 7 bases and V 6 bases, and 3 bases lay outside the gene matches. The CDR3 loop spans 12 amino acids. CDR3 DNA sequence: TGTGCCAGCAGCCCGGGACAGGGGGAGCAGTACTTC. Its protein is CASSPGQGEQYF.

The chain links TRBV29-1 to TRBJ1-4; D is undetermined. V lost 7 bases to trimming and J lost 4 bases, with 16 bases between them. The germline V gene encodes CDR1 SQVTM and CDR2 ANQGSEA. The CDR3 runs to 14 residues. CDR3 nucleotides: TGCAGCGCTGCTGCGGGAGGACGTAATGAAAAACTGTTTTTT. Residues: CSAAAGGRNEKLFF.

The gene calls are TRBV7-9 and TRBJ2-7, with TRBD1 identical over 9 bases. CDR3 length equals 14 residues. The germline CDR1 and CDR2 sequences are SEHNR and FQNEAQ (reference sequence). Trimming cost V 5 bases and J 9 bases; bases outside gene matches: 11. Here the CDR3 reads CASSPSSGQGRQYF. CDR3 DNA sequence: TGTGCCAGCAGCCCCAGCTCAGGACAGGGGAGGCAGTACTTC. Looking up the rest from reference TRBV7-9 and TRBJ2-7 gives the full variable domain: DTGVSQNPRHKITKRGQNVTFRCDPISEHNRLYWYRQTLGQGPEFLTYFQNEAQLEKSRLLSDRFSAERPKGSFSTLEIQRTEQGDSAMYLCASSPSSGQGRQYFGPGTRLTVT.

The chain links TRBV18 to TRBJ2-4; 9 nucleotides align to TRBD1. Germline-derived CDR1 and CDR2 are KGHSH and LQKENI. J gave up 7 bases and V 2 bases, and 3 bases lay outside the gene matches. The CDR3 spans 14 residues. This chain's CDR3 is CASSPSGTGNIQYF. The CDR3 nucleotides are TGTGCCAGCTCACCATCGGGGACAGGGAACATTCAGTACTTC. Using reference TRBV18 and TRBJ2-4 for the parts outside the CDR3, the full variable domain is NAGVMQNPRHLVRRRGQEARLRCSPMKGHSHVYWYRQLPEEGLKFMVYLQKENIIDESGMPKERFSAEFPKEGPSILRIQQVVRGDSAAYFCASSPSGTGNIQYFGAGTRLSVL.

The chain carries TRBV24-1 and TRBJ1-5; D is undetermined. With 9 bases removed from V and 1 base from J, the gap between germline ends came to 15 bases. CDR1 is KGHDR, CDR2 SFDVKD, per germline. The CDR3 runs 15 residues. CDR3 sequence (DNA): TGTGCCACCCATCCCCAACCGGACAGCAATCAGCCCCAGCATTTT. It specifies CATHPQPDSNQPQHF.

The chain recombines TRBV13 with TRBJ2-1; D is unclear. CDR1 and CDR2 (germline): PRHDT, FYEKMQ (reference sequence). This CDR3 is built from 12 residues. Trimming cost V 2 bases and J 6 bases, with 5 bases left between them. CDR3 sequence (DNA): TGTGCCAGCAGCTTAAGTGTCAATGAGCAGTTCTTC. This sequence encodes CASSLSVNEQFF.

This chain connects TRBV2 to TRBJ1-1, with TRBD1 matching 7 bases. Germline-derived CDR1 and CDR2 are SNHLY and FYNNEI. Trimming took 5 bases from V and 7 from J; bases not matched to a gene: 10. CDR3 size: 14 residues. The CDR3 here is CASSLRGAEFEAFF. DNA of the CDR3: TGTGCCAGCAGTCTCAGGGGGGCTGAGTTTGAAGCTTTCTTT.

V gene TRBV13 combines with J gene TRBJ2-3; possible D gene TRBD2, 6 bases. From germline, CDR1 is PRHDT and CDR2 FYEKMQ (reference sequence). V shed 0 bases and J shed 6 bases, with 16 bases lying between them. This CDR3 is built from 16 residues. For the CDR3, the DNA is TGTGCCAGCAGCTTAGGGGTTCACGGGGGTTGGGATACGCAGTATTTT. Its translation is CASSLGVHGGWDTQYF.